A selection of T cell receptor beta chains follows, all from one sample in a study of patients and donors after allogeneic stem cell transplantation. TCRdb passed the RT-PCR reads through MiXCR, listing each CDR3 protein once. Of under 170,000 distinct CDR3 sequences in the sample, over 35% were seen once. Sequenced sample: blood, either unsorted or a sorted T cell fraction (not recorded which). The receptors come from a human donor who was either an allogeneic HSCT recipient or a stem cell or donor lymphocyte infusion donor (not recorded which). It is not recorded whose cells these are; they may come from a transplant donor. Each CDR3 is given with its conserved first and last residue. Fields, in order: V gene, J gene, clone size, D gene, CDR3 length, CDR3 protein. The D gene is left open where the match is weak. Some rows have no size entry. The others give once, few or many, or a class for an expanded clone.

TRBV20-1	TRBJ1-4	few	TRBD1	12	CSARRGLEKLFF
TRBV7-9	TRBJ1-3	NA	TRBD1	14	CASSWGTGGNTIYF
TRBV28	TRBJ2-1	NA	NA	14	CASRWDVSYNEQFF
TRBV3-1	TRBJ1-3	NA	TRBD1	15	CASSQGQTFTNTIYF
TRBV15	TRBJ1-5	NA	NA	13	CATSRDGGQPQHF
TRBV20-1	TRBJ1-2	many	NA	13	CSARRTGSSGYTF
TRBV6-5	TRBJ1-1	NA	NA	13	CASSYQASTEAFF
TRBV12-3/TRBV12-4	TRBJ1-4	few	NA	14	CASEDSSTNEKLFF
TRBV5-6	TRBJ2-5	NA	TRBD2	14	CASREAGNQETQYF
TRBV11-1	TRBJ2-1	NA	NA	15	CASSLGSSTTNEQFF
TRBV5-1	TRBJ1-1	NA	TRBD1	15	CASSAKGQGNTEAFF
TRBV4-2	TRBJ1-4	NA	TRBD1	14	CASSQGQVNEKLFF
TRBV25-1	TRBJ1-1	few	NA	14	CASSPLGGLPEAFF
TRBV7-9	TRBJ1-4	few	NA	16	CASSLVGGTTNEKLFF
TRBV12-3/TRBV12-4	TRBJ2-3	NA	TRBD2	14	CAISGGGRTDTQYF
TRBV12-3/TRBV12-4	TRBJ1-1	NA	NA	16	CASSPGGGGLYTEAFF
TRBV20-1	TRBJ2-2	NA	NA	12	CSAIPVPGELFF
TRBV2	TRBJ1-1	NA	TRBD1	14	CASSETGWNTEAFF
TRBV6-1	TRBJ1-3	few	NA	15	CASSEAGGPGNTIYF
TRBV11-2	TRBJ1-6	NA	NA	15	CASSLAVRGNSPLHF
TRBV12-3/TRBV12-4	TRBJ1-1	NA	TRBD1	15	CASRATGGWNTEAFF
TRBV12-3/TRBV12-4	TRBJ1-3	few	NA	15	CASSLRGLSGNTIYF
TRBV7-2	TRBJ2-3	NA	TRBD2	20	CASSPRGRTSGGLSTDTQYF
TRBV11-2	TRBJ1-5	NA	NA	15	CASSLEQGSNQPQHF
TRBV25-1	TRBJ1-5	NA	NA	15	CASSVGGVSNQPQHF
TRBV5-1	TRBJ1-2	NA	NA	15	CASSLSREQGGGYTF
TRBV12-3/TRBV12-4	TRBJ1-6	few	NA	13	CASSPGPPWPLHF
TRBV9	TRBJ2-1	NA	NA	15	CASSGAAGTLNEQFF
TRBV21-1	TRBJ2-3	NA	NA	15	CASSKAGRGTDTQYF
TRBV5-5	TRBJ2-7	NA	TRBD2	15	CASSLAPGGSYEQYF
TRBV20-1	TRBJ1-2	NA	NA	10	CSAKGTGYTF
TRBV5-1	TRBJ1-1	NA	NA	16	CASSLTGRAMNTEAFF
TRBV5-5	TRBJ1-5	NA	TRBD1	16	CASSFSRGVVNQPQHF
TRBV11-3	TRBJ2-3	NA	NA	16	CASSRGTAVSTDTQYF
TRBV5-6	TRBJ1-2	NA	NA	15	CASSLVQSPPDGYTF
TRBV7-3	TRBJ2-2	few	NA	13	CASSSSSTGELFF
TRBV27	TRBJ2-2	NA	NA	13	CASSLLGTGELFF
TRBV6-2/TRBV6-3	TRBJ2-1	NA	NA	11	CASTAANEQFF
TRBV7-2	TRBJ2-1	NA	TRBD2	13	CASTPGGAVEQFF
TRBV28	TRBJ1-4	NA	NA	17	CASSFDRTDSTNEKLFF
TRBV7-9	TRBJ1-1	NA	NA	14	CASSLSLTRAEAFF
TRBV29-1	TRBJ1-2	NA	TRBD1	14	CSVGSGQGAGGYTF
TRBV12-3/TRBV12-4	TRBJ1-5	few	NA	14	CASMSWDSNQPQHF
TRBV6-2/TRBV6-3	TRBJ1-5	NA	NA	13	CASSYSGRQPQHF
TRBV5-1	TRBJ1-2	NA	NA	15	CASSFVVPRGHGYTF
TRBV12-3/TRBV12-4	TRBJ1-3	NA	TRBD1	13	CASSLGTGEIGYF
TRBV12-3/TRBV12-4	TRBJ2-3	few	NA	15	CARLGGKQWADTQYF
TRBV6-4	TRBJ2-3	NA	NA	12	CASSDLGTLLYF
TRBV6-5	TRBJ1-1	few	NA	13	CASTNGGLTEAFF
TRBV20-1	TRBJ1-1	NA	NA	10	CSASNTEAFF
TRBV12-3/TRBV12-4	TRBJ1-1	few	NA	13	CASSTMGNTEAFF
TRBV12-3/TRBV12-4	TRBJ1-5	few	NA	17	CASSFLPGHLSNQPQHF
TRBV7-9	TRBJ1-4	few	NA	16	CASSLAKALTNEKLFF
TRBV5-1	TRBJ2-3	NA	TRBD2	14	CASSSSGGVDTQYF